This TCR beta chain stems from a study of T cells in Graves' hyperthyroidism and ophthalmopathy. There are many counts of this clonotype. This CDR3 contains 14 residues. Looked up from germline, CDR1 is DFQATT and CDR2 is SNEGSKA (reference sequence). V was trimmed by 1 base and J by 2 bases, leaving 12 bases between them. There were TCR beta CDR3 regions amplified from RNA transcripts. The primer set for the first-round RT-PCR of the TCR CDR3 was HTBI. Each CDR3 protein is one row after TCRdb ran MiXCR on the multiplex PCR reads. The sample lists roughly 700,000 distinct CDR3 sequences, around a sixth occurring once.

The chain joins TRBV20-1 to TRBJ2-7; D uncertain. This sequence was found in a man aged 45-65 years with Graves' hyperthyroidism. The sequencing sample was made of blood. DNA for the CDR3: TGCAGTGCTAGAGGGGCTCGGCTTACCTACGAGCAGTACTTC. Protein sequence: CSARGARLTYEQYF.